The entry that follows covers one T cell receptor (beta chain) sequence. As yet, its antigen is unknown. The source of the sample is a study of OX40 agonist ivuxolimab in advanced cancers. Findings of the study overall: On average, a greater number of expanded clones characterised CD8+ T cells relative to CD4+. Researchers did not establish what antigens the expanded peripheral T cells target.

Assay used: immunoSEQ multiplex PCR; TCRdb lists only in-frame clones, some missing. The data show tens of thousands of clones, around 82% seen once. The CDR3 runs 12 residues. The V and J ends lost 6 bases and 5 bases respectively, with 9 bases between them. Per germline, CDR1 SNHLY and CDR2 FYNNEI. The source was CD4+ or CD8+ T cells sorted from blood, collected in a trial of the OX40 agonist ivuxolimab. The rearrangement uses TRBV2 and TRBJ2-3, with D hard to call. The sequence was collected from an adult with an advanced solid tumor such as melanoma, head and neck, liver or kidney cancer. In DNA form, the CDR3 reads TGTGCCAGCAGGCCAGCAGGAGATACGCAGTATTTT. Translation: CASRPAGDTQYF.